The 19 T cell receptor beta chains below come from one sample, sequenced in a study of Tregs in tolerant kidney transplant recipients. Assay: immunoSEQ multiplex PCR; the TCRdb copy retains only in-frame clones and omits some. The sample yields some 15,000 clones, 53% seen once. The antigens these receptors bind are not known. After approximately 6 days with irradiated graft donor PBMCs, CFSE-labeled recipient PBMCs were FACS-sorted. The input for sequencing was CD4+ T cells from blood cultured with allogeneic cells, taken before the transplant. The receptors come from a human patient who received a combined kidney and bone marrow transplant.

The gene calls are TRBV4-3 and TRBJ1-1, with a tentative D call TRBD1 (6 bases). Trimming shortened V by 4 bases and J by 5 bases, and 17 bases separated the two germline ends. Germline CDR1 is LGHNA and CDR2 is YSLEER. The CDR3 runs 15 residues. The CDR3 DNA is TGCGCCAGCAGCCCCAACAGGGTAGGCGGGACTGAAGCTTTCTTT. It yields the protein CASSPNRVGGTEAFF.

The chain employs TRBV6-5 and TRBJ1-2; weak D call: TRBD1 (6 bases). Per germline, CDR1 MNHEY and CDR2 SVGAGI. V gave up 1 base and J gave up 4 bases, with 7 bases separating them. This CDR3 comprises 13 residues. The CDR3 DNA reads as TGTGCCAGCAGTTACTTGGACAGCTATGGCTACACCTTC. It specifies CASSYLDSYGYTF.

This chain uses TRBV5-1 with TRBJ2-3; D is possibly TRBD2 (6 bases). There are 16 residues in the CDR3. V was trimmed by 0 bases and J by 4 bases, leaving 15 bases between them. Looked up from germline, CDR1 is SGHRS and CDR2 is YFSETQ. The CDR3, as DNA: TGCGCCAGCAGCTTGGTCGGCGGGGAGCCTGCAGATACGCAGTATTTT. It is translated as CASSLVGGEPADTQYF.

This clone was picked up a small number of times. This rearrangement joins TRBV9 to TRBJ1-3, with a tentative D call TRBD1 (6 bases). CDR1 SGDLS and CDR2 YYNGEE come from the germline V gene. V gave up 4 bases and J gave up 0 bases, with 17 bases separating them. The CDR3 has 17 residues. The CDR3 spells CASSPHHWTDSGNTIYF. The CDR3 nucleotides are TGTGCCAGCAGCCCCCACCATTGGACAGACTCTGGAAACACCATATATTTT.

Relative to its sample, this clone is large. V usage is TRBV27 and J usage is TRBJ1-2; 10 bases line up with TRBD1. V lost 3 bases to trimming and J lost 7 bases; unmatched junction nucleotides: 5. The CDR3 covers 14 residues. Germline V gene lookup returns CDR1 MNHEY and CDR2 SMNVEV (reference sequence). In DNA, the CDR3 is TGTGCCAGCAGTTTTTGGGACAGGGGTGGTGGCTACACCTTC. Protein sequence: CASSFWDRGGGYTF.

V usage is TRBV18 and J usage is TRBJ2-7; unclear D gene. The CDR3 spans 11 residues. CDR1 KGHSH and CDR2 LQKENI come from the germline V gene. V gave up 5 bases and J gave up 3 bases, with 5 bases separating them. Written as DNA, the CDR3 is TGTGCCAGCTCAGCTAACTACGAGCAGTACTTC. Translating gives CASSANYEQYF. Variable domain in full (rest from reference TRBV18 and TRBJ2-7): NAGVMQNPRHLVRRRGQEARLRCSPMKGHSHVYWYRQLPEEGLKFMVYLQKENIIDESGMPKERFSAEFPKEGPSILRIQQVVRGDSAAYFCASSANYEQYFGPGTRLTVT.

The gene calls are TRBV29-1 and TRBJ2-1, with 11 bases lining up with TRBD2. The CDR3 has 20 residues. Germline CDR1 is SQVTM and CDR2 is ANQGSEA. J gave up 0 bases and V 3 bases, and 16 bases lay outside the gene matches. The CDR3 DNA follows: TGCAGCGTTGATTCGATGGCTAGCGGGAGGTTCCGAAGCTCCTACAATGAGCAGTTCTTC. Translating it yields CSVDSMASGRFRSSYNEQFF.

This clone was found a few times. This sequence joins TRBV11-2 and TRBJ1-1; D unresolved. The CDR3 length is 17 residues. V lost 4 bases and J 5 bases, leaving 23 bases between the germline ends. The germline V gene encodes CDR1 SGHAT and CDR2 FQNNGV. For the CDR3, the DNA is TGTGCCAGCAGCTCCCCGGCAGCTAGTTCATGGAGGACTGAAGCTTTCTTT. Translating gives CASSSPAASSWRTEAFF. Based on the CDR3 plus reference TRBV11-2 and TRBJ1-1, the full variable domain is EAGVAQSPRYKIIEKRQSVAFWCNPISGHATLYWYQQILGQGPKLLIQFQNNGVVDDSQLPKDRFSAERLKGVDSTLKIQPAKLEDSAVYLCASSSPAASSWRTEAFFGQGTRLTVV.

The rearrangement links TRBV11-2 to TRBJ2-7; 7 bases fit TRBD1. The CDR3 consists of 14 residues. J gave up 5 bases and V 5 bases, and 9 bases lay outside the gene matches. Germline V CDR1 and CDR2: SGHAT, FQNNGV. CDR3 sequence: CASSLFPTGDEQYF. The CDR3 DNA reads TGTGCCAGCAGCCTTTTCCCAACAGGGGACGAGCAGTACTTC.

This clone turned up a few times. The V and J genes are TRBV28 and TRBJ1-4, with TRBD1 matching over 9 bases. V lost 4 bases, J lost 5 bases, and 2 bases stayed unmatched. This CDR3 is built from 14 residues. Germline loops: CDR1 MDHEN, CDR2 SYDVKM. The CDR3 bases are TGTGCCAGCAGTTCGGGACAGGGAAATGAAAAACTGTTTTTT. As protein: CASSSGQGNEKLFF.

V usage is TRBV18 and J usage is TRBJ2-7, with D possibly TRBD1 on 6 matching bases. Germline-derived CDR1 and CDR2 are KGHSH and LQKENI. The germline V and J ends were trimmed by 6 bases and 3 bases, with 9 bases remaining between them. The CDR3 spans 12 residues. CDR3 in DNA: TGTGCCAGCTCCAACAGGGTCTACGAGCAGTACTTC. Its protein product is CASSNRVYEQYF.

In this sample, this clone turned up a few times. The V gene is TRBV7-2, the J gene TRBJ1-2; D call uncertain. The CDR3 consists of 12 residues. Germline values: CDR1 SGHTA, CDR2 FQGNSA. Trimming took 4 bases from V and 5 from J, leaving 8 bases between them. The CDR3 region has the DNA TGTGCCAGCAGCTCCGGGTCTTATGGCTACACCTTC. It translates to CASSSGSYGYTF.

Only a few counts were recorded for this clone. This chain uses TRBV20-1 with TRBJ1-2; D is uncertain. The CDR3 extends over 11 amino acids. In germline, CDR1 is DFQATT, CDR2 SNEGSKA (reference sequence). Trimming stripped 3 bases from V and 7 bases from J, with 9 bases between. CDR3 DNA: TGCAGTGCTAGCACCGGAGGTGGCTACACCTTC. Translation gives CSASTGGGYTF.

The chain recombines TRBV29-1 with TRBJ2-1, with 8 bases fitting TRBD2. Germline V lookup: CDR1 SQVTM, CDR2 ANQGSEA. The CDR3 sequence is 16 residues long. J lost 0 bases, V lost 4 bases, and 8 bases had no gene match. For the CDR3, the DNA is TGCAGCGTTGCACTAGCGGAGGGTCTCTCCTACAATGAGCAGTTCTTC. Translation: CSVALAEGLSYNEQFF.

The chain joins TRBV30 to TRBJ2-1, with D perhaps TRBD1 (6 bases). V lost 6 bases to trimming and J lost 2 bases, with 11 bases between them. This CDR3 has 13 residues. CDR1 is GTSNPN, CDR2 SVGIG, per germline (reference sequence). The CDR3 DNA is TGTGCCTGCCAGGGGAAGGCCTACAATGAGCAGTTCTTC. This translates into CACQGKAYNEQFF. The variable domain in full, completed from reference TRBV30 and TRBJ2-1, reads SQTIHQWPATLVQPVGSPLSLECTVEGTSNPNLYWYRQAAGRGLQLLFYSVGIGQISSEVPQNLSASRPQDRQFILSSKKLLLSDSGFYLCACQGKAYNEQFFGPGTRLTVL.

The rearrangement uses TRBV7-3 and TRBJ2-1, with TRBD1 as a possible D gene (6 bases). Per germline, CDR1 SGHTA and CDR2 FQGTGA. This CDR3 is 16 amino acids long. With 5 bases removed from V and 3 bases from J, the gap between germline ends came to 17 bases. CDR3 nucleotide sequence: TGTGCCAGCAGCCTTTACCTATCGACAGGCTACAATGAGCAGTTCTTC. It encodes CASSLYLSTGYNEQFF.

The genes are TRBV10-3 and TRBJ2-7; 9 bases match TRBD2. This CDR3 is built from 15 residues. Trimming cost V 1 base and J 6 bases; bases outside gene matches: 7. Germline lookup yields CDR1 ENHRY and CDR2 SYGVKD. CDR3 nucleotides: TGTGCCATCAGTGAGTTCGGCGGGAGGGCCTCCGAGCAGTACTTC. It specifies CAISEFGGRASEQYF.

The chain employs TRBV14 and TRBJ2-7, with D perhaps matching TRBD2 (7 bases). The germline CDR1 and CDR2 sequences are SGHDN and FVKESK. There are 15 residues in the CDR3. V was shortened by 1 base and J by 3 bases, with 13 bases between the two germline ends. CDR3 amino acids: CASSQAAGAIYEQYF. For the CDR3, the DNA is TGTGCCAGCAGCCAAGCGGCGGGGGCGATCTACGAGCAGTACTTC.

The genes are TRBV6-5 and TRBJ2-1; 10 positions match TRBD2. Trimming took 5 bases from V and 8 from J; bases not matched to a gene: 9. Germline-derived CDR1 and CDR2 are MNHEY and SVGAGI. The CDR3 sequence is 15 residues long. CDR3: CASSMLAGVRHEQFF. The CDR3 DNA sequence: TGTGCCAGCAGTATGCTAGCGGGGGTTCGGCATGAGCAGTTCTTC.